The rows below give T cell receptor beta chains drawn from one sample of a study of CD8 T cells in Susac syndrome. MiXCR, applied by TCRdb to the immunoSEQ multiplex PCR reads, yields one record per CDR3 protein. This sample has approximately 150,000 distinct CDR3 sequences, with around 93% found just once. Sequenced input: CD4+ T cells from PBMCs. These receptors all stem from a human donor in good health. Each CDR3 is given with its conserved first and last residue. Fields, in order: J gene, V gene, clone size, D gene, CDR3 protein, CDR3 DNA. A D gene is named only where the DNA matches it firmly. The size entry is marked missing in some rows and otherwise reads once, few, many or a size class.

J gene: TRBJ1-1
V gene: TRBV30
clone size: NA
D gene: TRBD1
CDR3 protein: CAWTGQESFEAFF
CDR3 DNA: TGTGCCTGGACGGGACAGGAGTCCTTTGAAGCTTTCTTT

J gene: TRBJ1-4
V gene: TRBV7-9
clone size: NA
D gene: NA
CDR3 protein: CASSLLTGSGNEKLFF
CDR3 DNA: TGTGCCAGCAGCCTTTTAACCGGTTCAGGTAATGAAAAACTGTTTTTT

J gene: TRBJ2-7
V gene: TRBV6-5
clone size: NA
D gene: TRBD2
CDR3 protein: CASSRGGYYEQYF
CDR3 DNA: TGTGCCAGCAGTCGGGGGGGGTACTACGAGCAGTACTTC

J gene: TRBJ1-1
V gene: TRBV28
clone size: NA
D gene: TRBD1
CDR3 protein: CASSSGQGAEAFF
CDR3 DNA: TGTGCCAGCAGCTCTGGACAGGGTGCTGAAGCTTTCTTT

J gene: TRBJ2-5
V gene: TRBV14
clone size: NA
D gene: NA
CDR3 protein: CASSQETQETQYF
CDR3 DNA: TGTGCCAGCAGCCAAGAGACCCAAGAGACCCAGTACTTC

J gene: TRBJ1-1
V gene: TRBV7-2
clone size: NA
D gene: TRBD1
CDR3 protein: CASRDAGTGVAEAFF
CDR3 DNA: TGTGCCAGCAGAGACGCCGGGACAGGGGTCGCTGAAGCTTTCTTT

J gene: TRBJ2-2
V gene: TRBV7-3
clone size: NA
D gene: TRBD2
CDR3 protein: CASSPGLAGNTGELFF
CDR3 DNA: TGTGCCAGCAGCCCCGGACTAGCGGGGAACACCGGGGAGCTGTTTTTT

J gene: TRBJ1-5
V gene: TRBV30
clone size: NA
D gene: NA
CDR3 protein: CAWSSGTEAGPQHF
CDR3 DNA: TGTGCCTGGAGTTCAGGGACCGAGGCTGGGCCCCAGCATTTT

J gene: TRBJ2-6
V gene: TRBV12-3/TRBV12-4
clone size: NA
D gene: NA
CDR3 protein: CASSFGRGVLTF
CDR3 DNA: TGTGCCAGCAGTTTTGGCCGTGGCGTCCTGACTTTC

J gene: TRBJ2-1
V gene: TRBV7-9
clone size: once
D gene: NA
CDR3 protein: CASSLGTADNEQFF
CDR3 DNA: TGTGCCAGCAGCTTAGGGACAGCCGACAATGAGCAGTTCTTC

J gene: TRBJ2-3
V gene: TRBV5-6
clone size: NA
D gene: NA
CDR3 protein: CAVPPFLRGADTQYF
CDR3 DNA: TGTGCCGTCCCCCCCTTCCTAAGAGGGGCCGATACGCAGTATTTT

J gene: TRBJ1-1
V gene: TRBV15
clone size: NA
D gene: NA
CDR3 protein: CATINRKGGTEAFF
CDR3 DNA: TGTGCCACCATCAACAGGAAGGGAGGCACTGAAGCTTTCTTT

J gene: TRBJ2-7
V gene: TRBV12-3/TRBV12-4
clone size: NA
D gene: NA
CDR3 protein: CASSLLAYEQYF
CDR3 DNA: TGTGCCAGCAGTTTGTTGGCCTACGAGCAGTACTTC

J gene: TRBJ1-1
V gene: TRBV3-1
clone size: NA
D gene: NA
CDR3 protein: CASSLNRELTEAFF
CDR3 DNA: TGTGCCAGCAGCCTTAACCGGGAGCTCACTGAAGCTTTCTTT

J gene: TRBJ2-1
V gene: TRBV4-2
clone size: NA
D gene: TRBD2
CDR3 protein: CASSQGTSGNNEQFF
CDR3 DNA: TGTGCCAGCAGCCAAGGGACTAGCGGGAACAATGAGCAGTTCTTC

J gene: TRBJ2-1
V gene: TRBV7-2
clone size: NA
D gene: TRBD2
CDR3 protein: CATSSGGAFREQFF
CDR3 DNA: TGTGCCACCTCGAGCGGGGGGGCCTTCCGCGAGCAGTTCTTC

J gene: TRBJ1-5
V gene: TRBV3-1
clone size: NA
D gene: NA
CDR3 protein: CASSLRSGGSNQPQHF
CDR3 DNA: TGTGCCAGCAGCCTCCGGAGTGGGGGAAGCAATCAGCCCCAGCATTTT

J gene: TRBJ1-2
V gene: TRBV6-5
clone size: NA
D gene: TRBD1
CDR3 protein: CASRANPGTAYGYTF
CDR3 DNA: TGTGCCAGCAGAGCGAACCCCGGGACAGCCTATGGCTACACCTTC

J gene: TRBJ1-6
V gene: TRBV2
clone size: NA
D gene: NA
CDR3 protein: CASSDQVNSPLHF
CDR3 DNA: TGTGCCAGCAGTGACCAGGTTAATTCACCCCTCCACTTT

J gene: TRBJ2-7
V gene: TRBV12-3/TRBV12-4
clone size: NA
D gene: NA
CDR3 protein: CASSAQGGSYEQYF
CDR3 DNA: TGTGCCAGCAGTGCGCAGGGAGGCTCCTACGAGCAGTACTTC

J gene: TRBJ1-2
V gene: TRBV5-6
clone size: NA
D gene: NA
CDR3 protein: CASSWGNLNYGYTF
CDR3 DNA: TGTGCCAGCAGCTGGGGGAACCTAAACTATGGCTACACCTTC

J gene: TRBJ2-2
V gene: TRBV19
clone size: NA
D gene: NA
CDR3 protein: CASSQGYDTGELFF
CDR3 DNA: TGTGCCAGTAGCCAGGGATATGACACCGGGGAGCTGTTTTTT

J gene: TRBJ1-5
V gene: TRBV9
clone size: NA
D gene: NA
CDR3 protein: CASSVGGGTNNQPQHF
CDR3 DNA: TGTGCCAGCAGCGTAGGGGGAGGCACTAACAATCAGCCCCAGCATTTT

J gene: TRBJ2-7
V gene: TRBV20-1
clone size: NA
D gene: TRBD2
CDR3 protein: CSASPGTSGGKYEQYF
CDR3 DNA: TGCAGTGCTAGCCCCGGGACTAGCGGGGGGAAGTACGAGCAGTACTTC

J gene: TRBJ2-1
V gene: TRBV6-1
clone size: NA
D gene: NA
CDR3 protein: CASSPGSSYNEQFF
CDR3 DNA: TGTGCCAGCAGTCCCGGGAGCTCCTACAATGAGCAGTTCTTC

J gene: TRBJ2-7
V gene: TRBV29-1
clone size: NA
D gene: NA
CDR3 protein: CSASRSSGYDEQYF
CDR3 DNA: TGCAGCGCCTCACGATCCTCAGGGTATGACGAGCAGTACTTC

J gene: TRBJ2-1
V gene: TRBV12-3/TRBV12-4
clone size: NA
D gene: TRBD2
CDR3 protein: CASSSLQRGGQFF
CDR3 DNA: TGTGCCAGCAGTTCCCTTCAGCGGGGGGGCCAGTTCTTC

J gene: TRBJ2-7
V gene: TRBV18
clone size: NA
D gene: TRBD1
CDR3 protein: CASSPGTGGIEQYF
CDR3 DNA: TGTGCCAGCTCACCCGGGACAGGGGGCATCGAGCAGTACTTC